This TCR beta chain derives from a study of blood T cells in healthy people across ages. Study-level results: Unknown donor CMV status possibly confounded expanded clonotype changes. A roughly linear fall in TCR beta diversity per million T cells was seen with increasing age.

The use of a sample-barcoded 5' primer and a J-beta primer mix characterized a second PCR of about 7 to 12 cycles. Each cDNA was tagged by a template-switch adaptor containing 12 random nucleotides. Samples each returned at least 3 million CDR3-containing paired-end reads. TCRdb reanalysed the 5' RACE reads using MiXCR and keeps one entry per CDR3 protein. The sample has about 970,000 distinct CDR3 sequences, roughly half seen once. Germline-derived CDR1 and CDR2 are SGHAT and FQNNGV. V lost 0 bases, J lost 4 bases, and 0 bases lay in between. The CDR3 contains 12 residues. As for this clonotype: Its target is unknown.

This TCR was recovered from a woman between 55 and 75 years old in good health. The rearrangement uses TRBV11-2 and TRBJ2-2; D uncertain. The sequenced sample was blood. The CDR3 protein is CASSLDTGELFF. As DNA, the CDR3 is TGTGCCAGCAGCTTAGACACCGGGGAGCTGTTTTTT.